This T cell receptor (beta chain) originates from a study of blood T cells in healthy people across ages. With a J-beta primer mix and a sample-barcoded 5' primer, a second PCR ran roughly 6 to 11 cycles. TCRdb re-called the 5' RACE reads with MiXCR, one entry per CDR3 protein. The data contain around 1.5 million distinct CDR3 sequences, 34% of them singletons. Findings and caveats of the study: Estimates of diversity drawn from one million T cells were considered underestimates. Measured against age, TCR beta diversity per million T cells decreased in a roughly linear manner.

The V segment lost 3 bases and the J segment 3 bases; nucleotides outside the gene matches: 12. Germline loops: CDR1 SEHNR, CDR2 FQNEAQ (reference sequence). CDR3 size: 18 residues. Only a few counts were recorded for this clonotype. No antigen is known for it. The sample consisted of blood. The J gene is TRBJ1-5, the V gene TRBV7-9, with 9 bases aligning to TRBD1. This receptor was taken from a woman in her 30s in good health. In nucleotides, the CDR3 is TGTGCCAGCAGCTTCCGTCACCGGGACAGGGAAAACAATCAGCCCCAGCATTTT. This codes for CASSFRHRDRENNQPQHF.